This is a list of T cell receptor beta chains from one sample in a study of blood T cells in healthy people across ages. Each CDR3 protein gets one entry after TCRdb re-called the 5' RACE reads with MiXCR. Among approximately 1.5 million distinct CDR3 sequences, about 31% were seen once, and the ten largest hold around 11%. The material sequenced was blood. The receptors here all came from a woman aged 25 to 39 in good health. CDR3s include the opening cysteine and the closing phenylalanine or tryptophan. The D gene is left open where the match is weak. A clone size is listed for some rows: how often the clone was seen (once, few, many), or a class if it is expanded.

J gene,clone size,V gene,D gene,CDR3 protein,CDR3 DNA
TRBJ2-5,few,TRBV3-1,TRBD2,CASSLGATSVQETQYF,TGTGCCAGCAGCCTCGGCGCGACTAGCGTTCAAGAGACCCAGTACTTC
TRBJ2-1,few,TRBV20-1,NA,CSARRVGSVYNEQFF,TGCAGTGCTAGACGCGTGGGCTCCGTGTACAATGAGCAGTTCTTC
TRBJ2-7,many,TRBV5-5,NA,CASSWTASSYEQYF,TGTGCCAGCAGCTGGACGGCCAGCTCCTACGAGCAGTACTTC
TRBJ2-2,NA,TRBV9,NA,CASSVGNWGHGELFF,TGTGCCAGCAGCGTTGGCAACTGGGGTCACGGGGAGCTGTTTTTT
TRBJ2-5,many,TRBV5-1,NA,CASSGNQETQYF,TGCGCCAGCAGCGGGAACCAAGAGACCCAGTACTTC
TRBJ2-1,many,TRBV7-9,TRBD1,CASSSTGRGSYNEQFF,TGTGCCAGCAGCTCGACAGGGAGAGGGTCCTACAATGAGCAGTTCTTC
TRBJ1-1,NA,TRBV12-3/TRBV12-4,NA,CASSLRGEGRREAFF,TGTGCCAGCAGTTTACGAGGGGAAGGGAGGCGAGAAGCTTTCTTT
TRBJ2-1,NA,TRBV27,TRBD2,CASSSSAGFSYNEQFF,TGTGCCAGCAGTTCCTCAGCGGGATTCTCGTACAATGAGCAGTTCTTC
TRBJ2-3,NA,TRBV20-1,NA,CSVPEGGSLPTDTQYF,TGCAGTGTCCCCGAGGGGGGGAGCCTACCCACGGATACGCAGTATTTT
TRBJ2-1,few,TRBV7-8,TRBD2,CASSTSGLPYNEQFF,TGTGCCAGCAGTACATCGGGACTACCGTACAATGAGCAGTTCTTC
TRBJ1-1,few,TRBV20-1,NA,CSHQVDAFF,TGCAGTCACCAGGTTGACGCTTTCTTT
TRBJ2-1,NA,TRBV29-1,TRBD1,CSVELGSGQTYNEQFF,TGCAGCGTTGAACTAGGTTCGGGACAGACCTACAATGAGCAGTTCTTC
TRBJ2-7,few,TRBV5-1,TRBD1,CASSIAGTGDEQYF,TGCGCCAGCAGCATAGCCGGGACAGGGGACGAGCAGTACTTC
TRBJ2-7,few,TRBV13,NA,CASSRRGRDEQYF,TGTGCCAGCAGCCGCAGGGGCCGGGACGAGCAGTACTTC
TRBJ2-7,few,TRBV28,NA,CASSLTPYYEQYF,TGTGCCAGCAGTTTAACTCCCTACTACGAGCAGTACTTC
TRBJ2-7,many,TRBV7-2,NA,CASSLASTGAYEQYF,TGTGCCAGCAGCTTAGCCAGTACAGGAGCCTACGAGCAGTACTTC
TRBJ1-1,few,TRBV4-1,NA,CASSQVSRQQDTEAFF,TGCGCCAGCAGCCAAGTTAGCCGGCAGCAAGACACTGAAGCTTTCTTT
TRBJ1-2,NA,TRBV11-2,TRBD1,CASSLAVWAQGGWGGYTF,TGTGCCAGCAGCTTAGCGGTTTGGGCACAGGGGGGCTGGGGTGGCTACACCTTC
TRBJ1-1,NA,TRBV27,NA,CASSPSTGREGAFF,TGTGCCAGCAGTCCCTCCACGGGGAGGGAGGGAGCTTTCTTT
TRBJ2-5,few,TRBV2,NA,CASNIRGGETQYF,TGTGCCAGCAACATCAGGGGGGGGGAGACCCAGTACTTC
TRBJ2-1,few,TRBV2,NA,CASTPDSNNEQFF,TGTGCCAGCACCCCGGACTCTAACAATGAGCAGTTCTTC
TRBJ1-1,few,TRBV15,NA,CATSRDNNEAFF,TGTGCCACCAGCAGAGATAATAATGAAGCTTTCTTT
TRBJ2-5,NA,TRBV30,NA,CAWGPRYQETQYF,TGTGCCTGGGGCCCCAGGTACCAAGAGACCCAGTACTTC
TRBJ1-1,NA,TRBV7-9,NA,CASSPPVGSLNTEAFF,TGTGCCAGCAGCCCCCCCGTTGGTTCATTGAACACTGAAGCTTTCTTT
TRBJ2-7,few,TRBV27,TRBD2,CASSSGAGDGHEQYF,TGTGCCAGCAGTTCAGGAGCGGGAGACGGCCACGAGCAGTACTTC
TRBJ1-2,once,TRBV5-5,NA,CASSLGVPNYGYTF,TGTGCCAGCAGCTTAGGGGTTCCGAACTATGGCTACACCTTC
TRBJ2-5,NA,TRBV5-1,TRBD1,CASTKQGLRETQYF,TGCGCCAGCACCAAACAGGGGCTCAGAGAGACCCAGTACTTC
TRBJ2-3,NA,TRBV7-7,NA,CASSPGPWDTQYF,TGTGCCAGCAGCCCAGGACCCTGGGACACGCAGTATTTT
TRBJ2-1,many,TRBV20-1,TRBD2,CSARETRAGLRYNEQFF,TGCAGTGCTAGAGAGACTCGAGCGGGGCTCCGGTACAATGAGCAGTTCTTC
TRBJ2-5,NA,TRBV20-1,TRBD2,CSVLPPSGGIQETQYF,TGCAGTGTTTTGCCTCCTAGCGGGGGAATCCAAGAGACCCAGTACTTC
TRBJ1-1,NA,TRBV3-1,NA,CASSQHDRPAATEAFF,TGTGCCAGCAGCCAACACGACAGACCCGCGGCCACTGAAGCTTTCTTT
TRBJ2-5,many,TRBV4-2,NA,CASSQDRRQETQYF,TGTGCCAGCAGCCAAGATCGGCGGCAAGAGACCCAGTACTTC
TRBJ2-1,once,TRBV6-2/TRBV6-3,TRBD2,CASTDPSGGANEQFF,TGTGCCAGCACCGATCCTAGCGGGGGGGCCAATGAGCAGTTCTTC
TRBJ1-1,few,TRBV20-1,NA,CSASGGKNTEAFF,TGCAGTGCTAGCGGGGGTAAGAACACTGAAGCTTTCTTT
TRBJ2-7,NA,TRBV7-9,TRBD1,CAGSARTGQYEQYF,TGTGCCGGCAGCGCTCGGACAGGGCAGTACGAGCAGTACTTC
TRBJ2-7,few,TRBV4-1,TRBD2,CASSQGLLAGGFYEQYF,TGCGCCAGCAGCCAAGGTCTCCTAGCGGGGGGATTCTACGAGCAGTACTTC
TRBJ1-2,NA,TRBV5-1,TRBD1,CASSSTGDTNYGYTF,TGCGCCAGCAGCTCGACAGGGGACACTAACTATGGCTACACCTTC
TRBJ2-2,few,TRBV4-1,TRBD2,CASSQLQRGWTGELFF,TGCGCCAGCAGCCAACTCCAGCGGGGTTGGACCGGGGAGCTGTTTTTT
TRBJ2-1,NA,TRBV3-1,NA,CASSQVPQSLGSYNEQFF,TGTGCCAGCAGCCAAGTCCCCCAGAGCCTTGGTTCCTACAATGAGCAGTTCTTC
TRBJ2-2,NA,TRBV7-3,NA,CASSLSSASGELFF,TGTGCCAGCAGCTTAAGTTCAGCCAGCGGGGAGCTGTTTTTT
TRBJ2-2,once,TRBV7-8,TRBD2,CASSSLPGLAGGVNTGELFF,TGTGCCAGCAGCTCCCTGCCGGGACTAGCGGGAGGAGTGAACACCGGGGAGCTGTTTTTT
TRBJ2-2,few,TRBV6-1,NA,CASSALTGTGELFF,TGTGCCAGCAGTGCACTCACAGGCACCGGGGAGCTGTTTTTT
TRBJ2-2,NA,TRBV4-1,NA,CASSQVVVDTGELFF,TGCGCCAGCAGCCAAGTTGTTGTAGACACCGGGGAGCTGTTTTTT
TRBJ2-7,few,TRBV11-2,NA,CASSLSSRFYEQYF,TGTGCCAGCAGCCTTAGTAGCAGGTTCTACGAGCAGTACTTC
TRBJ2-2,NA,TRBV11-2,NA,CASSLVRDTGELFF,TGTGCCAGCAGCTTAGTCCGGGACACCGGGGAGCTGTTTTTT
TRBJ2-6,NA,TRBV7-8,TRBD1,CASSPDRGFNVLTF,TGTGCCAGCAGTCCGGACAGGGGGTTCAACGTCCTGACTTTC
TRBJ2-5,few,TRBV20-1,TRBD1,CSARAATGGGETQYF,TGCAGTGCTAGAGCCGCGACAGGGGGAGGTGAGACCCAGTACTTC
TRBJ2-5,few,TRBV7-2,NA,CASSYPVGGETQYF,TGTGCCAGCAGCTACCCGGTAGGGGGAGAGACCCAGTACTTC